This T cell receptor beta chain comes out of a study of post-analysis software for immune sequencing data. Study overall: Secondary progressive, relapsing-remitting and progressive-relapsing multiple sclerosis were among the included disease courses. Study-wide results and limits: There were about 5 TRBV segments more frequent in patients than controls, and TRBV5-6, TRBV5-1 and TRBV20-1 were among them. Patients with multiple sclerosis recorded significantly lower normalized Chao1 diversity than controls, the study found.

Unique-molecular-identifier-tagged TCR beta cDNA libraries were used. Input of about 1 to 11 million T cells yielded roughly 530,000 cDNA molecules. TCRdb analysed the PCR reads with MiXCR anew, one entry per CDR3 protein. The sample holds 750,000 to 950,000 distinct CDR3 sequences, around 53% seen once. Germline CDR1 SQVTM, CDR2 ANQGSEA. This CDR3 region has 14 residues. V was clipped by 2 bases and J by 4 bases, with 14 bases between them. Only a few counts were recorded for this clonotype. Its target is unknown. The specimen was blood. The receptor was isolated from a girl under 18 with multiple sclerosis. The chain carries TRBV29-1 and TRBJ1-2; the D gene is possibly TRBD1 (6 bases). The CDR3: CSVENNRVRYGYTF. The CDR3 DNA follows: TGCAGCGTTGAAAACAACAGGGTCCGCTATGGCTACACCTTC.